One and the same sample provided the 26 T cell receptor beta chains below, sequenced in a study of identical twins. TCRdb reanalysed the 5' RACE reads using MiXCR and keeps one entry per CDR3 protein. The repertoire holds 700,000 to 950,000 distinct CDR3 sequences, with roughly an eighth as singletons. These data also featured in a second study, about yellow fever vaccine responses in identical twins.

The material sequenced was PBMCs. Receptor source: a woman between 18 and 29 years old in good health.

V and J are TRBV7-6 and TRBJ2-1, with a weak D call TRBD1 (7 bases). The CDR3 runs 16 residues. V was cut by 1 base and J by 5 bases, with 15 bases left in between. Germline V CDR1 and CDR2: SGHVS, FNYEAQ. In nucleotides, the CDR3 is TGTGCCAGCAGCTTAGGGGCAGGGGGGCTCAACAATGAGCAGTTCTTC. Its translation is CASSLGAGGLNNEQFF.

This clonotype was seen more than once but under ten times. The chain combines TRBV29-1 with TRBJ2-1; maybe TRBD2 (6 bases). The V and J ends lost 4 bases and 8 bases respectively, with 12 bases between them. The germline V gene encodes CDR1 SQVTM and CDR2 ANQGSEA. The CDR3 covers 12 residues. The CDR3 loop is CSVVGRRDEQFF. The CDR3 DNA follows: TGCAGCGTTGTGGGGCGGAGGGATGAGCAGTTCTTC.

V is TRBV2 and J is TRBJ1-1; D is unresolved. CDR3 length equals 14 residues. The V gene's germline CDR1 is SNHLY and CDR2 FYNNEI. V shed 1 base and J shed 2 bases, with 8 bases lying between them. The CDR3: CASSEGVINTEAFF. In DNA form, the CDR3 reads TGTGCCAGCAGTGAAGGGGTCATCAACACTGAAGCTTTCTTT.

This clonotype came up many times. V is TRBV9 and J is TRBJ2-1; TRBD2 might be the D (6 bases). The CDR3 is 15 amino acids. V lost 0 bases and J lost 6, with 13 bases in between. The germline CDR1 and CDR2 sequences are SGDLS and YYNGEE. This CDR3 reads CASSVEEGLGNEQFF. The DNA of the CDR3 is TGTGCCAGCAGCGTAGAGGAGGGCCTAGGCAATGAGCAGTTCTTC.

In this sample, this clonotype turned up many times. The V gene is TRBV24-1, the J gene TRBJ2-1; 12 bases fit TRBD2. There are 17 residues in the CDR3. V lost 1 base and J lost 3; bases outside the gene matches: 3. CDR1 and CDR2 from the germline V gene are KGHDR and SFDVKD. The CDR3 DNA sequence: TGTGCCACCAGTGATTTCGCGACTAGCGGGAGCTACAATGAGCAGTTCTTC. It codes for CATSDFATSGSYNEQFF.

This clonotype was recorded a few times. This CDR3 reads CASSFYAASGSFPNNEQFF. CDR3 DNA: TGTGCCAGCAGTTTTTATGCGGCTAGCGGGAGTTTCCCTAACAATGAGCAGTTCTTC. The chain links TRBV12-3 or TRBV12-4 to TRBJ2-1, with 10 bases fitting TRBD2. Trimming cost V 3 bases and J 5 bases; bases outside gene matches: 16. The CDR3 has 19 amino acids.

In this sample, this clonotype turned up many times. J is TRBJ2-7 and V is TRBV5-5; D assignment may be TRBD1 or TRBD2 (6 bases each). Trimming shortened V by 4 bases and J by 4 bases, and 12 bases separated the two germline ends. The CDR3 runs 13 residues. CDR1 and CDR2 (germline): SGHKS, YYEKEE (reference sequence). CDR3 sequence reads: CASSPQGTYEQYF. CDR3 sequence (DNA): TGTGCCAGCAGCCCCCAGGGGACTTACGAGCAGTACTTC.

This clonotype occurred a few times. This chain's CDR3 is CASSVGGSGEQFF. As DNA, the CDR3 is TGTGCCAGCAGCGTAGGGGGGTCGGGTGAGCAGTTCTTC. The chain links TRBV9 to TRBJ2-1; D tentatively reads TRBD1 or TRBD2 (5 bases each). V lost 0 bases and J lost 9, with 10 bases in between. Germline V CDR1 and CDR2: SGDLS, YYNGEE. The CDR3 covers 13 residues.

This clonotype was detected only a few times. The rearrangement uses TRBV9 and TRBJ2-1, with a tentative D call TRBD1 (6 bases). V was shortened by 6 bases and J by 1 base, with 14 bases between the two germline ends. Per germline, CDR1 SGDLS and CDR2 YYNGEE. The CDR3 runs to 15 residues. The CDR3 bases are TGTGCCAGCACGACAGAGGGGGAGTCCTACAATGAGCAGTTCTTC. Translated, it gives CASTTEGESYNEQFF.

In its sample, this clonotype was seen a few times. The V call is TRBV7-8, the J call TRBJ1-6; D unclear. The CDR3 sequence is 18 residues long. Trimming removed 5 bases at V and 4 bases at J, with 21 bases between. Germline loops: CDR1 SGHVS, CDR2 FQNEAQ. This CDR3 is CASSPAFTFLTYNSPLHF. The CDR3 nucleotides read TGTGCCAGCAGCCCGGCCTTTACGTTCTTAACATATAATTCACCCCTCCACTTT.

This rearrangement joins TRBV7-3 to TRBJ2-7; the match to TRBD2 covers 7 bases. The ends lost 2 bases at V and 9 bases at J; junction bases unmatched: 13. CDR3 length equals 15 residues. Germline CDR1 is SGHTA and CDR2 is FQGTGA. The CDR3: CASSLVAGDLAGQYF. As DNA, the CDR3 is TGTGCCAGCAGCTTAGTGGCGGGGGACTTGGCGGGGCAGTACTTC.

This clonotype turned up a few times. The rearrangement joins TRBV2 to TRBJ2-7; 13 bases agree with TRBD2. In germline, CDR1 is SNHLY, CDR2 FYNNEI. V was pared by 6 bases and J by 2 bases, with 4 bases of the junction left unmatched. The CDR3 loop spans 15 amino acids. As DNA, the CDR3 is TGTGCCAGCAGAATCGGGACTAGCGGGGCCTACGAGCAGTACTTC. It codes for CASRIGTSGAYEQYF.

In its sample, this clonotype was seen many times. The rearrangement uses TRBV6-1 and TRBJ2-1, with 9 bases matching TRBD1. The CDR3 length is 15 residues. V shed 6 bases, J shed 2 bases, and the junction held 5 bases outside the gene matches. Germline V lookup: CDR1 MNHNS, CDR2 SASEGT. The CDR3 sequence: CASRFGTGPYNEQFF. CDR3 bases: TGTGCCAGCAGATTCGGGACAGGGCCCTACAATGAGCAGTTCTTC.

CDR3 region: CASSFSGQINEQFF. The CDR3 DNA is TGTGCCAGCAGTTTTTCCGGACAGATCAATGAGCAGTTCTTC. This chain connects TRBV12-3 or TRBV12-4 to TRBJ2-1; tentatively, D is TRBD1 (6 bases). The CDR3 spans 14 residues. V lost 3 bases, J lost 6 bases, and 12 bases lay in between.

This clonotype was recorded at least ten times. The chain combines TRBV24-1 with TRBJ2-1, with D possibly being TRBD2 (6 bases). Germline CDR1 is KGHDR and CDR2 is SFDVKD. CDR3 length equals 13 residues. Trimming took off 9 bases at V and 5 bases at J, with 13 bases between the two ends. The CDR3 DNA follows: TGTGCCACCGCACTAGCAAAGAACAATGAGCAGTTCTTC. This codes for CATALAKNNEQFF.

The V gene is TRBV6-4, the J gene TRBJ1-1; maybe TRBD1 (5 bases). Germline CDR1 reads MRHNA; CDR2 reads SNTAGT. The CDR3 runs to 14 residues. Trimming stripped 3 bases from V and 4 bases from J, with 12 bases between. The CDR3 sequence: CASSERVGGTEAFF. In DNA, the CDR3 is TGTGCCAGCAGTGAAAGGGTCGGGGGCACTGAAGCTTTCTTT.

At least ten counts were recorded for this clonotype. V is TRBV7-9 and J is TRBJ2-1, with TRBD1 as a possible D gene (5 bases). The V end was cut by 5 bases, the J end by 4 bases, with 21 bases between. In germline, CDR1 is SEHNR, CDR2 FQNEAQ (reference sequence). CDR3 size: 17 residues. The CDR3 DNA reads TGTGCCAGCAGCCCTCGACAGACTGCTCAAGATTACAATGAGCAGTTCTTC. It codes for CASSPRQTAQDYNEQFF.

V is TRBV6-1 and J is TRBJ1-4; possibly TRBD1 for D (5 bases). V lost 3 bases and J 5 bases, leaving 13 bases between the germline ends. Germline loops: CDR1 MNHNS, CDR2 SASEGT. The CDR3 runs 15 residues. The CDR3: CASSEADMTNEKLFF. The CDR3 DNA reads as TGTGCCAGCAGTGAGGCGGACATGACCAATGAAAAACTGTTTTTT.

This clonotype was seen a handful of times. V and J are TRBV9 and TRBJ1-2, with 7 bases fitting TRBD1. The CDR3 extends over 13 amino acids. CDR1 is SGDLS and CDR2 is YYNGEE in the germline V gene. V shed 7 bases, J shed 6 bases, and the junction held 9 bases outside the gene matches. As DNA, the CDR3 is TGTGCCAGCCAGGACAGGTTAGCCGATGGCTACACCTTC. Its translation is CASQDRLADGYTF.

The sample holds many counts of this clonotype. The V call is TRBV3-1, the J call TRBJ1-2, with no clear D. Looked up from germline, CDR1 is LGHDT and CDR2 is YNNKEL (reference sequence). V lost 1 base to trimming and J lost 6 bases, with 6 bases between them. CDR3 size: 12 residues. The DNA of the CDR3 is TGTGCCAGCAGCCAAGCGAGGGATGGCTACACCTTC. It specifies CASSQARDGYTF.

The chain is built from TRBV14 and TRBJ2-5, with D perhaps TRBD1 or TRBD2 (6 bases each). V was cut by 4 bases and J by 0 bases, with 15 bases left in between. Germline lookup yields CDR1 SGHDN and CDR2 FVKESK. The CDR3 has 16 amino acids. Written as DNA, the CDR3 is TGTGCCAGCAGCCCTCCCGGGGGCTGGCACCAAGAGACCCAGTACTTC. As protein: CASSPPGGWHQETQYF.

The CDR3: CASRTHTGQETQYF. CDR3 sequence (DNA): TGTGCCAGCAGAACGCATACAGGCCAAGAGACCCAGTACTTC. J is TRBJ2-5 and V is TRBV6-1, with a weak D call TRBD1 (5 bases). Germline assignment: CDR1 MNHNS and CDR2 SASEGT. Trimming removed 6 bases from V and 1 base from J, with 12 bases in between. The CDR3 loop spans 14 amino acids.

At least ten counts were recorded for this clonotype. V gene TRBV6-1 combines with J gene TRBJ2-7, with TRBD2 as a possible D gene (5 bases). CDR1 and CDR2 from the germline V gene are MNHNS and SASEGT. V gave up 7 bases and J gave up 0 bases, with 16 bases separating them. The CDR3 consists of 15 residues. As DNA, the CDR3 is TGTGCCAGCATTCGACTACCGGACCTCTCCTACGAGCAGTACTTC. This gives the protein CASIRLPDLSYEQYF.

This chain links TRBV6-1 with TRBJ2-1; TRBD1 matches 10 bases. CDR3 length equals 14 residues. V was clipped by 3 bases and J by 6 bases; unmatched bases: 2. Germline loops: CDR1 MNHNS, CDR2 SASEGT. The CDR3 spells CASSDGQGGNEQFF. CDR3 sequence (DNA): TGTGCCAGCAGTGATGGACAGGGGGGCAATGAGCAGTTCTTC.

The chain links TRBV15 to TRBJ2-3, with D perhaps TRBD1 or TRBD2 (5 bases each). V was pared by 1 base and J by 0 bases, with 14 bases between. From germline, CDR1 is LNHNV and CDR2 YYDKDF (reference sequence). The CDR3 runs to 17 residues. The CDR3 nucleotides are TGTGCCACCAGCAGAGCGGGGCGGACAACTAGCACAGATACGCAGTATTTT. It specifies CATSRAGRTTSTDTQYF.

The J gene is TRBJ2-5, the V gene TRBV20-1; D call uncertain. In germline, CDR1 is DFQATT, CDR2 SNEGSKA (reference sequence). The V gene lost 1 base and the J gene lost 0 bases, with 3 bases spanning the gap. The CDR3 sequence is 12 residues long. The CDR3 DNA reads as TGCAGTGCTAGAGGATACCAAGAGACCCAGTACTTC. Residues: CSARGYQETQYF.